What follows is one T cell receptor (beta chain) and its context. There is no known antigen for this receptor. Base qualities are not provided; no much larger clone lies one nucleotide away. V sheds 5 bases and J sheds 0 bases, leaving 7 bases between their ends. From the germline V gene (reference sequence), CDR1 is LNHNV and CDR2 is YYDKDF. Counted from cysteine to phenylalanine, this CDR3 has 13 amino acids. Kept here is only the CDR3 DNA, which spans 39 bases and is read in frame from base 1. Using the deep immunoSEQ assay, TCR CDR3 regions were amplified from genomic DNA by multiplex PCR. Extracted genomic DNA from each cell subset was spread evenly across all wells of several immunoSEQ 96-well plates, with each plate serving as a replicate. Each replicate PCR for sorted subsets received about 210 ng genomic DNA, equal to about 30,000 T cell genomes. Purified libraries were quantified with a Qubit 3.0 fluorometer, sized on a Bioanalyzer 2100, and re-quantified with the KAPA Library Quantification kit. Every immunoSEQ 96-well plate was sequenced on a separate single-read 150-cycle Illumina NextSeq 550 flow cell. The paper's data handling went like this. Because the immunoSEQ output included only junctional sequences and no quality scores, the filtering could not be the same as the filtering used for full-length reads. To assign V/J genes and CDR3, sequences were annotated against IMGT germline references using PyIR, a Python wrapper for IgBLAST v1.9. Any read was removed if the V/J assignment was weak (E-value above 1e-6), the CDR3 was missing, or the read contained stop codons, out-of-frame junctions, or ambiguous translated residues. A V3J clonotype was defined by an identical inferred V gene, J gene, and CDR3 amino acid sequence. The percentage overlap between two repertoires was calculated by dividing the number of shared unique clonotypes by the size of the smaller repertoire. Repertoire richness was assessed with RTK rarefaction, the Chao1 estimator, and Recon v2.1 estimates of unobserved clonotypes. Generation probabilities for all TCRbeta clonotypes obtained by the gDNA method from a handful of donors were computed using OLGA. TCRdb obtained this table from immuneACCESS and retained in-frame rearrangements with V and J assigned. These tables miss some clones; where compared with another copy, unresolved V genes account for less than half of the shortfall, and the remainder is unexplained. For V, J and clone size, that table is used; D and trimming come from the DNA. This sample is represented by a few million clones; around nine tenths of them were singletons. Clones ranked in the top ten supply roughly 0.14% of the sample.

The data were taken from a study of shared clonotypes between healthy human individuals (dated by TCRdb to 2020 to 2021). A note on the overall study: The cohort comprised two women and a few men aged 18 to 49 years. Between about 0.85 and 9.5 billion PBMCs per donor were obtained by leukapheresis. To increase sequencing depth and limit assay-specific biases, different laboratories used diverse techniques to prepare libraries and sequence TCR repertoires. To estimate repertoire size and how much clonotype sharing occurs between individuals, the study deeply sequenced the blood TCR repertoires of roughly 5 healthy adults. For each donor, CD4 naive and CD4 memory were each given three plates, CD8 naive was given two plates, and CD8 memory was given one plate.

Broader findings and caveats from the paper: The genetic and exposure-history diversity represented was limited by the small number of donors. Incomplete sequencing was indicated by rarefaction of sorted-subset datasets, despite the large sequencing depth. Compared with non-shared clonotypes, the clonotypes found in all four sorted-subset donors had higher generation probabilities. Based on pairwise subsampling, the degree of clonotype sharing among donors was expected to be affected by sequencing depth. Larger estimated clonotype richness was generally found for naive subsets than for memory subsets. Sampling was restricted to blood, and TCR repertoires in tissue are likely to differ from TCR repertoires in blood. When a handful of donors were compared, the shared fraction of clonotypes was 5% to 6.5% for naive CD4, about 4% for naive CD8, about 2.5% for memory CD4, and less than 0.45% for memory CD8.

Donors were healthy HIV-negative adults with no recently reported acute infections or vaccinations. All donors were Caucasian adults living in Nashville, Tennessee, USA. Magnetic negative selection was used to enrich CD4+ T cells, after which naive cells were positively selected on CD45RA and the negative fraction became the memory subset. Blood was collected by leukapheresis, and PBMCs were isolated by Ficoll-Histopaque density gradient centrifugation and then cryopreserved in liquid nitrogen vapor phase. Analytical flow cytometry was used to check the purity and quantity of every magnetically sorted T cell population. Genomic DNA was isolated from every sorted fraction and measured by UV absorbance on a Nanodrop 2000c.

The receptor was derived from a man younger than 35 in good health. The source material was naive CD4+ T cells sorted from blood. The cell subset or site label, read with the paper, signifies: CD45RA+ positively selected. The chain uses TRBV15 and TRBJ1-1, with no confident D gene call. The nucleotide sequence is TGTGCCACCAGCGGAGCAATGAACACTGAAGCTTTCTTT. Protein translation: CATSGAMNTEAFF.